This T cell receptor (beta chain) originates from a study of CD8 T cells in Susac syndrome (dated by TCRdb to the late 2010s). With respect to the entire study: Repertoire sequencing was used to test whether CD8+ T cell activation and differentiation in Susac syndrome was antigen driven. The study compared CD8+ T cell repertoire clonality among over 9 healthy donors, about 14 Susac syndrome patients and roughly 15 multiple sclerosis patients.

RNA was extracted with the RNeasy kit and roughly 0.45 to 1 ug was reverse transcribed using random hexamers. The immunoSEQ multiplex PCR assay, which covers 54 Vbeta and 13 Jbeta segments, was used to amplify TCR beta CDR3 regions. PCR amplification bias was corrected by using a synthetic template baseline for primer optimization and computational correction. The authors' pipeline ran thus. Reads were annotated to V, D and J genes according to IMGT and were analyzed with immunoSEQ Analyzer, with only productive sequences retained. Clonality was computed as one minus Shannon entropy normalized by log2 of the number of productive unique sequences. Public and private clones were assessed among the 100 most prevalent clones of each patient and control. Clones were defined as Susac-specific if absent from the healthy and MS cohorts, from approximately 1,100 published viral clones and from other ImmuneACCESS disease sequences. TCRdb ran its own pipeline on the public reads, namely fastp trimming at Q25 and MiXCR clone calling, and kept in-frame beta chains. Every distinct CDR3 protein forms one entry, paired with its most common genes and DNA. TCRdb, rather than the study authors, made the V and J calls. This sample comprises 200,000 to 250,000 distinct CDR3 sequences, 92% of them detected only once. About 0.15% of the sample goes to the ten largest clones.

Study-level results and caveats: The number of individuals in the TCR sequencing and HLA analysis was acknowledged as relatively small.

Peripheral blood CD8+ and CD4+ T cells from healthy donors, Susac syndrome patients and multiple sclerosis patients were profiled using high-throughput TCR beta sequencing. The multiple sclerosis controls were treatment-naive patients who had stable or active relapsing-remitting disease and met the revised McDonald criteria. Bulk CD8+ and CD4+ T cells were purified by magnetic negative isolation, while CD8+ TEMRA cells were enriched using FACS. Blood was drawn into EDTA tubes, processed within 24 hours, and PBMCs were isolated by density gradient centrifugation. PBMCs destined for TCR sequencing were cryopreserved in liquid nitrogen and later thawed in a 37 °C water bath. A purity of at least 90% was achieved for sorted or isolated CD4+, CD8+ and CD8+ TEMRA cells. About this clonotype: No cognate antigen has been identified for it. Base quality data are lacking; no much larger clone is found one base away.

The sequenced material came from CD8+ T cells from PBMCs. The sequence was collected from a human donor with multiple sclerosis.

The DNA sequence is given as TGTGCCAGCAGTTTGGTTATGGGACAGTCAGGTCAGCCCCAGCATTTT. This translates into CASSLVMGQSGQPQHF. The chain is assembled from TRBV27 and TRBJ1-5, with TRBD1 matching 7 junction bases. The germline V gene encodes CDR1 MNHEY and CDR2 SMNVEV (reference sequence). Inclusive of the bounding cysteine and phenylalanine, the CDR3 is 16 residues long. Kept here is only the CDR3 DNA, which spans 48 bases and is read in frame from base 1. V ends up 3 bases short and J 6 bases short, with an unmatched junction base count of 11.